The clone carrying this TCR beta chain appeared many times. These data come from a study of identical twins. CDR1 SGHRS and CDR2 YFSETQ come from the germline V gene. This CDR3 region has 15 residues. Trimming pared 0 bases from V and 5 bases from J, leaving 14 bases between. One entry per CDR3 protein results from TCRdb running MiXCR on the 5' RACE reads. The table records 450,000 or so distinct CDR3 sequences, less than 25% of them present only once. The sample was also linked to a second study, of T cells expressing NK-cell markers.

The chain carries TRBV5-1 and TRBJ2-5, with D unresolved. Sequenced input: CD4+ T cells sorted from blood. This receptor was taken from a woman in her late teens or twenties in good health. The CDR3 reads CASSLGTTNIETQYF. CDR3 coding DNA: TGCGCCAGCAGCTTGGGGACGACGAACATCGAGACCCAGTACTTC. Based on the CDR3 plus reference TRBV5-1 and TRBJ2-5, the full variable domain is KAGVTQTPRYLIKTRGQQVTLSCSPISGHRSVSWYQQTPGQGLQFLFEYFSETQRNKGNFPGRFSGRQFSNSRSEMNVSTLELGDSALYLCASSLGTTNIETQYFGPGTRLLVL.